A single sample is the source of the 4 T cell receptor beta chains below, sequenced in a study of blood T cell repertoires in COVID-19. Clones were read by immunoSEQ multiplex PCR, and TCRdb kept only the in-frame ones, dropping some. The sample consists of tens of thousands of clones, more than 80% of them appearing once. Sequenced sample: peripheral blood. These receptors all stem from a man at least 80 years old with COVID-19, enrolled during active disease.

There are a few counts of this clone. The chain combines TRBV30 with TRBJ2-7; tentatively, D is TRBD1 (7 bases). Trimming shortened V by 2 bases and J by 6 bases, and 14 bases separated the two germline ends. Germline V gives CDR1 GTSNPN, CDR2 SVGIG (reference sequence). The CDR3 is made up of 13 amino acids. CDR3 DNA sequence: TGTGCCTGGAGTAACAGGGGACTTGCCGAGCAGTACTTC. It codes for CAWSNRGLAEQYF.

V usage is TRBV5-4 and J usage is TRBJ2-1; TRBD2 agrees at 9 bases. This CDR3 region has 15 residues. CDR1 and CDR2 (germline): SGHNT, YYREEE (reference sequence). J was trimmed by 4 bases and V by 5 bases; bases with no gene match: 7. CDR3 region: CASRPPAGGYNEQFF. The CDR3 DNA is TGTGCCAGCAGACCTCCGGCGGGAGGGTACAATGAGCAGTTCTTC.

The chain links TRBV9 to TRBJ1-2; 7 nucleotides agree with TRBD1. With V trimmed by 0 bases and J by 4 bases, 12 bases remained unmatched. CDR3 size: 17 residues. Germline values: CDR1 SGDLS, CDR2 YYNGEE. The CDR3 nucleotides read TGTGCCAGCAGCGTAGACCCAGGGGGTTTAGGGGCCTATGGCTACACCTTC. Translated, it gives CASSVDPGGLGAYGYTF. Together with reference TRBV9 and TRBJ1-2, the CDR3 gives the full variable domain: DSGVTQTPKHLITATGQRVTLRCSPRSGDLSVYWYQQSLDQGLQFLIQYYNGEERAKGNILERFSAQQFPDLHSELNLSSLELGDSALYFCASSVDPGGLGAYGYTFGSGTRLTVV.

The V and J genes are TRBV18 and TRBJ1-2, with D tentatively TRBD1 (5 bases). Germline V CDR1 and CDR2: KGHSH, LQKENI. V lost 2 bases and J 3 bases, leaving 13 bases between the germline ends. This CDR3 is built from 15 residues. CDR3 sequence (DNA): TGTGCCAGCTCACCAGAGAATGGGGACTACTATGGCTACACCTTC. Protein: CASSPENGDYYGYTF.